This paragraph covers one TCR beta chain sequence. The read ends 3 residues early relative to the CDR3; the germline J gene fills the gap. These data are taken from a study of T cells in women clearing cervical HPV infection. Sequenced by immunoSEQ multiplex PCR; TCRdb stores in-frame clones only, minus some. With around 40,000 clones in the sample, the ten largest clones hold less than 8%. The CDR3 is made up of 16 amino acids. Germline V gene lookup returns CDR1 SGHRS and CDR2 YFSETQ. V gave up 0 bases and J gave up 2 bases; unmatched junction bases: 6. Sequences were obtained from blood buffy coat. The chain has TRBV5-1 and TRBJ2-3, with 7 bases lining up with TRBD2. This TCR was recovered from a woman between 18 and 69 years old with a cervical HPV16 infection that either progressed to CIN3+ or cleared (not recorded which). CDR3 DNA (partial): TGCGCCAGCAGCTTGGGGGCTAGCGGAGACACAGATACG. Amino acid sequence: CASSLGASGDTDT. The CDR3 in its entirety is CASSLGASGDTDTQYF.